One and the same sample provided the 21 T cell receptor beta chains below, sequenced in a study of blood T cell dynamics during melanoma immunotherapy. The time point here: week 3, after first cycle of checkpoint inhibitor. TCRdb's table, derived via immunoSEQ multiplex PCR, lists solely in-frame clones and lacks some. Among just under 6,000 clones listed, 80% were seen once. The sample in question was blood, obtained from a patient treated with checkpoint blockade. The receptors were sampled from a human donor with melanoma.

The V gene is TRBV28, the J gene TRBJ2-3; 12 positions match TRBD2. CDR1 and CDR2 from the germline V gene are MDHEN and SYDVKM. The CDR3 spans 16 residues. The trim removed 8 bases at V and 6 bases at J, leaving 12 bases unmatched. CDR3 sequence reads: CASANLLAGGPDTQYF. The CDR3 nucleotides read TGTGCCAGCGCGAATTTACTAGCGGGGGGACCTGATACGCAGTATTTT.

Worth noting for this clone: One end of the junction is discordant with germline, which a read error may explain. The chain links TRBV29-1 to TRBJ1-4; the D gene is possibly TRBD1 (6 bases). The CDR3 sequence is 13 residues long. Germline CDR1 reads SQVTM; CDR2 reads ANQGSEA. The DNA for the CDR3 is TGCAGCGTTGATGAAACAGGGAATGGAAAACTGTTTTTT. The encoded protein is CSVDETGNGKLFF.

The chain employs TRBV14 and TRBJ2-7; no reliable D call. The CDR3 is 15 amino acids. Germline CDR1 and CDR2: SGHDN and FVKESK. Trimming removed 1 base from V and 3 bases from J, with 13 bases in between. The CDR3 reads CASSQVWAGDYEQYF. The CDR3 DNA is TGTGCCAGCAGCCAAGTCTGGGCAGGAGACTACGAGCAGTACTTC.

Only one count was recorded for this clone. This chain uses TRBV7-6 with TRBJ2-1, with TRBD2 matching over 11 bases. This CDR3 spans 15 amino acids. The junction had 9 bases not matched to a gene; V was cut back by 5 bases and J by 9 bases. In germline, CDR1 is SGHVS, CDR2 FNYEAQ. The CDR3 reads CASSISGGAEGEQFF. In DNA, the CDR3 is TGTGCCAGCAGCATTAGCGGGGGGGCAGAGGGTGAGCAGTTCTTC.

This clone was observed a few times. The CDR3 spells CASSYNRGLTEAFF. The CDR3 DNA reads TGTGCCAGCAGTTACAACAGGGGTCTTACTGAAGCTTTCTTT. The chain is built from TRBV6-5 and TRBJ1-1; TRBD1 agrees at 7 bases. This CDR3 region has 14 residues. V was pared by 2 bases and J by 5 bases, with 5 bases of the junction left unmatched. The germline CDR1 and CDR2 sequences are MNHEY and SVGAGI.

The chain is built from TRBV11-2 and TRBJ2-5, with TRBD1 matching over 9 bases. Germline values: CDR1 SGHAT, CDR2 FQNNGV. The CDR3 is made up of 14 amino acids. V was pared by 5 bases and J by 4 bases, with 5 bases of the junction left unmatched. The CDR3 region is CASSPTGGPETQYF. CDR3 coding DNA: TGTGCCAGCAGCCCAACAGGGGGCCCAGAGACCCAGTACTTC.

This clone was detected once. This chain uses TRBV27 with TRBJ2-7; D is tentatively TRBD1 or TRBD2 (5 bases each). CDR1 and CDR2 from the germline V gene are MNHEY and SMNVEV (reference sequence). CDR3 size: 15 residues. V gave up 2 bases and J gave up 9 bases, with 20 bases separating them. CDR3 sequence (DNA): TGTGCCAGCAGTTTAAGGGTCCGGGACGCTGTAGGGCAGTACTTC. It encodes CASSLRVRDAVGQYF.

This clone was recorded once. The CDR3 DNA sequence: TGTGCCAGTAGTATAGATCATACGTTAAACTATGGCTACACCTTC. Protein: CASSIDHTLNYGYTF. This rearrangement joins TRBV19 to TRBJ1-2, with unresolved D. The germline CDR1 and CDR2 sequences are LNHDA and SQIVND (reference sequence). The CDR3 has 15 amino acids. The germline V and J ends were trimmed by 0 bases and 2 bases, with 10 bases remaining between them.

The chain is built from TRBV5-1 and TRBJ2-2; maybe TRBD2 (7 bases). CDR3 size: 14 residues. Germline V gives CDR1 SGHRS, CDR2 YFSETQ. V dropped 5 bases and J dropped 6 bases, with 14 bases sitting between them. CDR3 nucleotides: TGCGCCAGCAGGAGGGGGGGCAGTCCCGGGGAGCTGTTTTTT. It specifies CASRRGGSPGELFF.

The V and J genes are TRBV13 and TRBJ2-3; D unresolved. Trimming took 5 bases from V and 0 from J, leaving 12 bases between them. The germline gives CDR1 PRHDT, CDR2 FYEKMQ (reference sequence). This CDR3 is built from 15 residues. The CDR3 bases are TGTGCCAGCAGCCGAGGACGTCCTAGCACAGATACGCAGTATTTT. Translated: CASSRGRPSTDTQYF.

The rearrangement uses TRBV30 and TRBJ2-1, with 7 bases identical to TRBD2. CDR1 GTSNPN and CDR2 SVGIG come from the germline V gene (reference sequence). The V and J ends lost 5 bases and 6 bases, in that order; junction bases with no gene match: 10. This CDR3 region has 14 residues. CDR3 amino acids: CAWGSGIGSNEQFF. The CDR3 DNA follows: TGTGCCTGGGGGAGCGGGATTGGGAGCAATGAGCAGTTCTTC.

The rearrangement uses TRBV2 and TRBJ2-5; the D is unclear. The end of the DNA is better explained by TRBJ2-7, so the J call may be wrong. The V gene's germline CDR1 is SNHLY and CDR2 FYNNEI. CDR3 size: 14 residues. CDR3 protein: CASSDSAGSYEQYF. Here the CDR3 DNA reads TGTGCCAGCAGTGACAGCGCTGGCTCCTACGAGCAGTACTTC.

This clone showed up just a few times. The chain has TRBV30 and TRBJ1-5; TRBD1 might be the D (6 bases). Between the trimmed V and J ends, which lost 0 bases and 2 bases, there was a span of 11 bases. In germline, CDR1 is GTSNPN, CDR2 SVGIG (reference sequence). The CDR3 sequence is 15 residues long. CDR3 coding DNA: TGTGCCTGGAGTGTAGGACAGACGGGCAATCAGCCCCAGCATTTT. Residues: CAWSVGQTGNQPQHF.

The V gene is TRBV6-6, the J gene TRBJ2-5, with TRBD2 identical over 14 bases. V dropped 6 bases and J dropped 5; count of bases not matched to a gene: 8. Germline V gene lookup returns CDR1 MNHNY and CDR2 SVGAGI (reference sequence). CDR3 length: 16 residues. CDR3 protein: CASSQTSGGARETQYF. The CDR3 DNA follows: TGTGCCAGCAGCCAGACTAGCGGGGGGGCCCGGGAGACCCAGTACTTC.

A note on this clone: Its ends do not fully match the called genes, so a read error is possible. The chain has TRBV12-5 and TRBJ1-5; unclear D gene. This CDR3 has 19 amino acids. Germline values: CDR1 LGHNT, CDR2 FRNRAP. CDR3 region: CACGLVQTTALYSNQPQHF. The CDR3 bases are TGTGCTTGTGGTTTGGTACAGACGACGGCACTCTATAGCAATCAGCCCCAGCATTTT.

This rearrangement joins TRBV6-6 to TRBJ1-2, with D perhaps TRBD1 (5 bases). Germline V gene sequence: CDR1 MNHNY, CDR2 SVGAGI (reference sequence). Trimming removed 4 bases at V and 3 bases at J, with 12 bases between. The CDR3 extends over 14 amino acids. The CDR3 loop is CASSLGTMDYGYTF. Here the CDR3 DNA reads TGTGCCAGCAGTTTGGGGACTATGGACTATGGCTACACCTTC.

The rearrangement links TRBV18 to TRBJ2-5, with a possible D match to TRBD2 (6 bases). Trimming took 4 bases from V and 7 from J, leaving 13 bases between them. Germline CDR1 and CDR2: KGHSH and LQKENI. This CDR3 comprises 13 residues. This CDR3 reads CASSRDTGGTQYF. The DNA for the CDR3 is TGTGCCAGCTCACGCGACACCGGGGGGACCCAGTACTTC.

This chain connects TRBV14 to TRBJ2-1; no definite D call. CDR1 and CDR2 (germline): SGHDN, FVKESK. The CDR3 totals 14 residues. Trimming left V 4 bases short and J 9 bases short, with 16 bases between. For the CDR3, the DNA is TGTGCCAGCAGCCCGCGGATAGGGTGGGGTGAGCAGTTCTTC. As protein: CASSPRIGWGEQFF.

The DNA of the CDR3 is TGTGCCAGCAGCTTGACGGGGACTAGTTACGAGCAGTACTTC. Encoded protein: CASSLTGTSYEQYF. The gene calls are TRBV5-5 and TRBJ2-7; 8 bases are a match to TRBD2. CDR3 length: 14 amino acids. With 1 base clipped from V and 4 bases from J, the junction kept 4 bases outside the gene matches. The V gene's germline CDR1 is SGHKS and CDR2 YYEKEE (reference sequence).

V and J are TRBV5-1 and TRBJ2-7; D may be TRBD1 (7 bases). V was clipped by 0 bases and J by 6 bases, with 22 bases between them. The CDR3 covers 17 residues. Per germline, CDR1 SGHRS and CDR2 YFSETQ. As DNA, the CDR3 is TGCGCCAGCAGCTTGGTACTAACCGGGCCCCAGGGGGGCGAGCAGTACTTC. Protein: CASSLVLTGPQGGEQYF.

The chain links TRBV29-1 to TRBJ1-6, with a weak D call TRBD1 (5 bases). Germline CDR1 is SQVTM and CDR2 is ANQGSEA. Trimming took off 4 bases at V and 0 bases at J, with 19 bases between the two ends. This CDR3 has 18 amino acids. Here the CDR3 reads CSVAPWDRPSSYNSPLHF. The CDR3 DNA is TGCAGCGTTGCCCCCTGGGACCGCCCGAGCTCCTATAATTCACCCCTCCACTTT.